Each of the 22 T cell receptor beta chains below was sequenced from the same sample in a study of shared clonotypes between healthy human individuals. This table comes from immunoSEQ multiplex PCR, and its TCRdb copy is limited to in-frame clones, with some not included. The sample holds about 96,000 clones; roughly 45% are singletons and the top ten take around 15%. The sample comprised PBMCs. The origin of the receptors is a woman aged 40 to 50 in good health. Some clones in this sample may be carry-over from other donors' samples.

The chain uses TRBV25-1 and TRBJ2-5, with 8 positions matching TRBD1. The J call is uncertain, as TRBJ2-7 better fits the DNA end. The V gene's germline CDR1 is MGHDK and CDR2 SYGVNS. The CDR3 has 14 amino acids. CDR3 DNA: TGTGCCAGCAGCAGACAGGGGCACTCCTACGAGCAGTACTTC. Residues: CASSRQGHSYEQYF.

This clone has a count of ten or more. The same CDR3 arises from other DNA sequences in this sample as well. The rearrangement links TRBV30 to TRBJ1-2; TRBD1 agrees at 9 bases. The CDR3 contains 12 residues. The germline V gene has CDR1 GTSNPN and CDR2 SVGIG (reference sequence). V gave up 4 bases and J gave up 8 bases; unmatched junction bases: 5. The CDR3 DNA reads TGTGCCTGGACCCCGACAGGGGGAGGCTACACCTTC. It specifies CAWTPTGGGYTF.

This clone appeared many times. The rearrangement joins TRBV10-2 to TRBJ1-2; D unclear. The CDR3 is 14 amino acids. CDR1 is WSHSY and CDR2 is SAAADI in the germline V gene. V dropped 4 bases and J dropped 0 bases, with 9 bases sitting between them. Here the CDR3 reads CASSAVGANYGYTF. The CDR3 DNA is TGCGCCAGCAGTGCAGTTGGGGCTAACTATGGCTACACCTTC.

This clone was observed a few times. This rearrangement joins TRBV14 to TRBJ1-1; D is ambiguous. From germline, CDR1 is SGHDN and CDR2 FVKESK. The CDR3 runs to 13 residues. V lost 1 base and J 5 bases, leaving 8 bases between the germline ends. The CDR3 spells CASSQVVMTEAFF. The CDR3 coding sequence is TGTGCCAGCAGCCAAGTGGTGATGACTGAAGCTTTCTTT.

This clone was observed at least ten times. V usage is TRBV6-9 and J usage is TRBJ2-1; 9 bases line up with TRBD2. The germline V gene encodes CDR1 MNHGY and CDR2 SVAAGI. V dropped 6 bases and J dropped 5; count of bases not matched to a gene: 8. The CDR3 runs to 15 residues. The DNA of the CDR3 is TGTGCCAGCAGCCCCGGGACTAGCTCGAACAATGAGCAGTTCTTC. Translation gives CASSPGTSSNNEQFF.

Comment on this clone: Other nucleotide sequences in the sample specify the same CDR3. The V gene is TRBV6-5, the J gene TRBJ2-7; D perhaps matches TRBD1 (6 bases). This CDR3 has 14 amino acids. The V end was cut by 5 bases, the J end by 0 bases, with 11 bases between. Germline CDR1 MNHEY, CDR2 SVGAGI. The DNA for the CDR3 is TGTGCCAGCAGTACCACAGGGAACTCCTACGAGCAGTACTTC. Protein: CASSTTGNSYEQYF.

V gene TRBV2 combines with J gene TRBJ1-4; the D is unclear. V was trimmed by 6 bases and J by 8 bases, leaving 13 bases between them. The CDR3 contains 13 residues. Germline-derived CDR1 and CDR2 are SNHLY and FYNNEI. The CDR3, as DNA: TGTGCCAGCAGGGCAGTTTCGGGAGAAAAACTGTTTTTT. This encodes CASRAVSGEKLFF.

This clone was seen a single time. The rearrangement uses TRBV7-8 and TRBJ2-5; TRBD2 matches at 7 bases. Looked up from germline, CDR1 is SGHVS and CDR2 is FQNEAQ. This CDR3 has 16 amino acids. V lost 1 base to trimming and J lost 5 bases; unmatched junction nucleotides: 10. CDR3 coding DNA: TGTGCCAGCAGCTTAGGTGGGAGGGCCATCTGGGAGACCCAGTACTTC. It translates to CASSLGGRAIWETQYF.

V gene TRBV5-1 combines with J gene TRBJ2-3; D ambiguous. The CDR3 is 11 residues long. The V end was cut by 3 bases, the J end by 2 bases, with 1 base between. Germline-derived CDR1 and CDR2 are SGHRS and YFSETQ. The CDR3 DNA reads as TGCGCCAGCAGCTCCACAGATACGCAGTATTTT. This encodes CASSSTDTQYF.

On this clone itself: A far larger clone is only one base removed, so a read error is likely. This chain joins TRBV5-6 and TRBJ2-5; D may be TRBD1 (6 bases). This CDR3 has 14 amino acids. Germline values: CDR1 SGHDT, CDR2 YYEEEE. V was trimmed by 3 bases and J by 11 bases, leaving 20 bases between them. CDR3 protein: CASSYQQGPYGQYF. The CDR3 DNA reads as TGTGCCAGCAGCTATCAGCAGGGGCCCTACGGGCAGTACTTC.

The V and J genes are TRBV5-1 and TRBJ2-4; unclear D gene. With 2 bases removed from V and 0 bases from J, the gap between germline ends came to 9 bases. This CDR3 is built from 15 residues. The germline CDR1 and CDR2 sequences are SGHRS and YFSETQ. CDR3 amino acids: CASSFDLLAKNIQYF. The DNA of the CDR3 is TGCGCCAGCAGCTTTGATCTTCTAGCCAAAAACATTCAGTACTTC.

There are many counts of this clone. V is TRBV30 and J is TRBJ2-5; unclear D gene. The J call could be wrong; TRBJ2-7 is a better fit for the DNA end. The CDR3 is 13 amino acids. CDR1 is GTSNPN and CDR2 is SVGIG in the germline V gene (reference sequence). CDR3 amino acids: CAWNRQNSYEQYF. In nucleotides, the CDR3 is TGTGCCTGGAACCGACAAAACTCCTACGAGCAGTACTTC.

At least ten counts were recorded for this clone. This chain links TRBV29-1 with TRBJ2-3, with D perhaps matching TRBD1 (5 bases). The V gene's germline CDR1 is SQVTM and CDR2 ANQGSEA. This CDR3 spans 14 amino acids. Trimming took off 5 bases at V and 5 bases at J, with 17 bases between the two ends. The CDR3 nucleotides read TGCAGCGTTCGGGCAGAAGGGGATCGAGATACGCAGTATTTT. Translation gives CSVRAEGDRDTQYF.

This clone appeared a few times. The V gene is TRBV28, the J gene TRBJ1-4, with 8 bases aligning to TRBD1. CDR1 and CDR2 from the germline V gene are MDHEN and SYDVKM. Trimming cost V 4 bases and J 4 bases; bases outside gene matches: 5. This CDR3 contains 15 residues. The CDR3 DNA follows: TGTGCCAGCAGTTCAGCAGGGGGCAGTAATGAAAAACTGTTTTTT. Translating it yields CASSSAGGSNEKLFF. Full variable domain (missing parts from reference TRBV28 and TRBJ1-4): DVKVTQSSRYLVKRTGEKVFLECVQDMDHENMFWYRQDPGLGLRLIYFSYDVKMKEKGDIPEGYSVSREKKERFSLILESASTNQTSMYLCASSSAGGSNEKLFFGSGTQLSVL.

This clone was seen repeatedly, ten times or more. The CDR3 sequence is CASSQQQNTEAFF. The CDR3 region has the DNA TGTGCCAGCTCTCAACAGCAGAACACTGAAGCTTTCTTT. The rearrangement joins TRBV18 to TRBJ1-1; unclear D gene. CDR1 and CDR2 (germline): KGHSH, LQKENI. V was cut by 6 bases and J by 1 base, with 9 bases left in between. This CDR3 region has 13 residues.

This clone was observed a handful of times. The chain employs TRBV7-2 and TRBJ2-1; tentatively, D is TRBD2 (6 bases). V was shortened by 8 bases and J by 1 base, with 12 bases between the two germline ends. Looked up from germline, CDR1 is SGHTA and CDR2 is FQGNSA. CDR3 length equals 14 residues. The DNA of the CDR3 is TGTGCCAGCGCGGGAACCCCTTCCTACAATGAGCAGTTCTTC. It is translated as CASAGTPSYNEQFF.

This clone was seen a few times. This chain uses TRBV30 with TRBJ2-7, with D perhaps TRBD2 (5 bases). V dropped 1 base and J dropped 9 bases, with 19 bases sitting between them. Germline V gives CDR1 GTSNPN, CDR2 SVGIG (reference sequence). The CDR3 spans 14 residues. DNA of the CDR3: TGTGCCTGGAGTGAGCAGATCCTACGACGGGGGCAGTACTTC. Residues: CAWSEQILRRGQYF.

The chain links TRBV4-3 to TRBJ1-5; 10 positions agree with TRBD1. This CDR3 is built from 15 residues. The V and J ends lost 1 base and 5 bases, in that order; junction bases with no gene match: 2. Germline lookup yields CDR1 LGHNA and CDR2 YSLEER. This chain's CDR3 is CASSQGTGGHQPQHF. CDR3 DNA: TGCGCCAGCAGCCAAGGGACAGGGGGGCATCAGCCCCAGCATTTT.

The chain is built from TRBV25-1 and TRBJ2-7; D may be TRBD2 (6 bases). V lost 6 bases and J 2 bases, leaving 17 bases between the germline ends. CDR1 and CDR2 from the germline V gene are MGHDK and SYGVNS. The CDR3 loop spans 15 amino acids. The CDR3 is CASSLRDGSPYEQYF. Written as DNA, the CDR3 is TGTGCCAGCAGCTTGCGGGACGGATCTCCCTACGAGCAGTACTTC.

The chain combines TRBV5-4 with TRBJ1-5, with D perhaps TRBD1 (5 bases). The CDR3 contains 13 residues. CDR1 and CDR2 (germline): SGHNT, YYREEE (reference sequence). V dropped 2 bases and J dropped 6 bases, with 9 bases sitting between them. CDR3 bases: TGTGCCAGCAGCTTAGGGGCAGGTCAGCCCCAGCATTTT. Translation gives CASSLGAGQPQHF. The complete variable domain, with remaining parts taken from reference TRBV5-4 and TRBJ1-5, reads ETGVTQSPTHLIKTRGQQVTLRCSSQSGHNTVSWYQQALGQGPQFIFQYYREEENGRGNFPPRFSGLQFPNYSSELNVNALELDDSALYLCASSLGAGQPQHFGDGTRLSIL.

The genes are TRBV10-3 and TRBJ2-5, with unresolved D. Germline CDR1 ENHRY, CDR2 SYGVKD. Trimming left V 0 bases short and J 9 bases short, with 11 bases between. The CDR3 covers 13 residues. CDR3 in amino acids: CAISESSPLAQYF. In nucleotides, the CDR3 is TGTGCCATCAGTGAGTCGAGCCCTTTGGCCCAGTACTTC.

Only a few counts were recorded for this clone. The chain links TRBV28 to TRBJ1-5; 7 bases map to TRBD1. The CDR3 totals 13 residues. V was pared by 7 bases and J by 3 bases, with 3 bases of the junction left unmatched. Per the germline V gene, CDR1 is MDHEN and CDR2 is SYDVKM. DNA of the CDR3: TGTGCCAGCAAGACAGGGACCAATCAGCCCCAGCATTTT. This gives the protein CASKTGTNQPQHF.